These T cell receptor beta chains were read from a single sample in a study of blood T cell repertoires in COVID-19. Clones were read by immunoSEQ multiplex PCR, and TCRdb kept only the in-frame ones, dropping some. The sample has about 69,000 clones, around 91% seen once. Specimen: peripheral blood. These receptors were taken from a man between 50 and 59 years old with acute or convalescent COVID-19. Each CDR3 is given with its conserved first and last residue. Fields, in order: D gene, J gene, V gene, clone size, CDR3 protein, CDR3 DNA. A D gene is named only where the DNA matches it firmly. Some rows mark clone size as missing; the rest say once, few, many or name a class of expanded clone.

D gene: TRBD2; J gene: TRBJ2-3; V gene: TRBV9; clone size: -; CDR3 protein: CASSVAGLAFSATDTQYF; CDR3 DNA: TGTGCCAGCAGCGTAGCGGGACTAGCTTTTTCGGCCACAGATACGCAGTATTTT
D gene: TRBD1; J gene: TRBJ2-7; V gene: TRBV30; clone size: -; CDR3 protein: CAWSTGGESYEQYF; CDR3 DNA: TGTGCCTGGTCAACAGGGGGCGAGTCCTACGAGCAGTACTTC
D gene: -; J gene: TRBJ2-3; V gene: TRBV10-2; clone size: -; CDR3 protein: CASSESLLVSGDTQYF; CDR3 DNA: TGCGCCAGCAGTGAGTCGTTACTGGTGTCAGGCGATACGCAGTATTTT
D gene: -; J gene: TRBJ2-2; V gene: TRBV19; clone size: -; CDR3 protein: CASSQGASGGELFF; CDR3 DNA: TGTGCCAGTAGTCAGGGGGCTAGCGGCGGGGAGCTGTTTTTT
D gene: TRBD1; J gene: TRBJ1-4; V gene: TRBV3-1/TRBV3-2; clone size: -; CDR3 protein: CASSLGQGVEKLFF; CDR3 DNA: TGTGCCAGCAGCCTGGGACAGGGGGTTGAAAAACTGTTTTTT
D gene: -; J gene: TRBJ2-5; V gene: TRBV15; clone size: -; CDR3 protein: CATSRVEGWQETQYF; CDR3 DNA: TGTGCCACCAGCAGAGTGGAGGGCTGGCAAGAGACCCAGTACTTC
D gene: TRBD2; J gene: TRBJ2-7; V gene: TRBV7-9; clone size: -; CDR3 protein: CASSLGPGLAGVPYEQYF; CDR3 DNA: TGTGCCAGCAGCTTAGGGCCCGGACTAGCGGGAGTCCCCTACGAGCAGTACTTC
D gene: -; J gene: TRBJ2-1; V gene: TRBV24-1; clone size: -; CDR3 protein: CATSDSGLGNEQFF; CDR3 DNA: TGTGCCACCAGTGATAGCGGGTTAGGAAATGAGCAGTTCTTC
D gene: -; J gene: TRBJ2-1; V gene: TRBV27; clone size: -; CDR3 protein: CASSLAGVRLVPFLNEQFF; CDR3 DNA: TGTGCCAGCAGTTTGGCCGGCGTGCGACTAGTTCCATTTCTCAATGAGCAGTTCTTC
D gene: -; J gene: TRBJ2-7; V gene: TRBV11-3; clone size: -; CDR3 protein: CASSPPQGAWYEQYF; CDR3 DNA: TGTGCCAGCAGCCCGCCCCAAGGGGCTTGGTACGAGCAGTACTTC
D gene: TRBD1; J gene: TRBJ2-2; V gene: TRBV7-7; clone size: -; CDR3 protein: CASSLSQGTGELFF; CDR3 DNA: TGTGCCAGCAGCTTGTCACAGGGGACCGGGGAGCTGTTTTTT
D gene: TRBD1; J gene: TRBJ2-3; V gene: TRBV9; clone size: -; CDR3 protein: CASSGTGGGTDTQYF; CDR3 DNA: TGTGCCAGCAGCGGGACAGGGGGGGGCACAGATACGCAGTATTTT
D gene: TRBD1; J gene: TRBJ2-7; V gene: TRBV18; clone size: once; CDR3 protein: CASSRTGGPYEQYF; CDR3 DNA: TGTGCCAGCTCACGGACAGGGGGGCCCTACGAGCAGTACTTC
D gene: TRBD1; J gene: TRBJ2-7; V gene: TRBV12-5; clone size: -; CDR3 protein: CASGFGQGNEQYF; CDR3 DNA: TGTGCTAGTGGTTTCGGACAGGGGAACGAGCAGTACTTC
D gene: -; J gene: TRBJ1-2; V gene: TRBV10-3; clone size: -; CDR3 protein: CAIQQFNYGYTF; CDR3 DNA: TGTGCCATACAGCAGTTTAACTATGGCTACACCTTC
D gene: TRBD1; J gene: TRBJ1-5; V gene: TRBV2; clone size: -; CDR3 protein: CASSEQGATYQPQHF; CDR3 DNA: TGTGCCAGCAGTGAACAGGGGGCGACTTATCAGCCCCAGCATTTT
D gene: -; J gene: TRBJ2-3; V gene: TRBV24-1; clone size: -; CDR3 protein: CATSDPPGGTDTQYF; CDR3 DNA: TGTGCCACCAGTGACCCTCCGGGGGGCACAGATACGCAGTATTTT
D gene: TRBD1; J gene: TRBJ2-2; V gene: TRBV24-1; clone size: -; CDR3 protein: CATSDPGQGEAGELFF; CDR3 DNA: TGTGCCACCAGTGACCCTGGACAGGGGGAGGCCGGGGAGCTGTTTTTT
D gene: -; J gene: TRBJ2-3; V gene: TRBV7-2; clone size: -; CDR3 protein: CASSSRRGTDTQYF; CDR3 DNA: TGTGCCAGCAGCTCCCGACGGGGCACAGATACGCAGTATTTT
D gene: -; J gene: TRBJ2-5; V gene: TRBV6-5; clone size: -; CDR3 protein: CASRGRGGEETQYF; CDR3 DNA: TGTGCCAGCAGAGGACGAGGGGGGGAAGAGACCCAGTACTTC
D gene: TRBD2; J gene: TRBJ2-7; V gene: TRBV4-1; clone size: -; CDR3 protein: CASRPFSGTSGSYEQYF; CDR3 DNA: TGCGCCAGCAGACCATTTTCCGGGACTAGCGGATCCTACGAGCAGTACTTC
D gene: -; J gene: TRBJ2-3; V gene: TRBV5-1; clone size: -; CDR3 protein: CASSFKQGKSIGFTDTQYF; CDR3 DNA: TGCGCCAGCAGCTTTAAACAGGGTAAGAGCATTGGGTTCACAGATACGCAGTATTTT
D gene: TRBD1; J gene: TRBJ1-1; V gene: TRBV3-1/TRBV3-2; clone size: -; CDR3 protein: CASLAAGGGTEAFF; CDR3 DNA: TGTGCCAGCTTGGCCGCAGGGGGAGGCACTGAAGCTTTCTTT
D gene: TRBD1; J gene: TRBJ2-7; V gene: TRBV11-3; clone size: -; CDR3 protein: CASSLVSGQGDEQYF; CDR3 DNA: TGTGCCAGCAGCTTAGTCTCCGGACAGGGGGACGAGCAGTACTTC